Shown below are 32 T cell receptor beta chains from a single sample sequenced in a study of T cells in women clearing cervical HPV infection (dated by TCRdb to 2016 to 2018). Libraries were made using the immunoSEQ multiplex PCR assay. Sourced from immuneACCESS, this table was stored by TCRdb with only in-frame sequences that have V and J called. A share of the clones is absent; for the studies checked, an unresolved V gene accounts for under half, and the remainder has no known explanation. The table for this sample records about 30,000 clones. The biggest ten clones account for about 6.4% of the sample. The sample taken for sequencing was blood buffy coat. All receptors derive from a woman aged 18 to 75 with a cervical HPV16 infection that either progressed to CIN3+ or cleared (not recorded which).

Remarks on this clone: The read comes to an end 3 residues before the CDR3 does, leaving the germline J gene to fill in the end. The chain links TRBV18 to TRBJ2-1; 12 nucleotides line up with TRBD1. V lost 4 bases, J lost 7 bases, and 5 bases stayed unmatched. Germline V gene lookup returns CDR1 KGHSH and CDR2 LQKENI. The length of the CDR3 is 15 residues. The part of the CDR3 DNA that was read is TGTGCCAGCTCACGGCCGGGACAGGGGGCGAATGAG. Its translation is CASSRPGQGANE. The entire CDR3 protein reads CASSRPGQGANEQFF.

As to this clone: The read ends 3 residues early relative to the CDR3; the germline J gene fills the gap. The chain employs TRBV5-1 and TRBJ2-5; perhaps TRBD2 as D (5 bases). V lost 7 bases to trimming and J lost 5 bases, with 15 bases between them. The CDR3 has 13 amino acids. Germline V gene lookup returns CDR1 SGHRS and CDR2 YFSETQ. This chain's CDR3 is CASEGGFGETQYF. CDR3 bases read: TGCGCCAGCGAGGGCGGGTTCGGTGAGACC.

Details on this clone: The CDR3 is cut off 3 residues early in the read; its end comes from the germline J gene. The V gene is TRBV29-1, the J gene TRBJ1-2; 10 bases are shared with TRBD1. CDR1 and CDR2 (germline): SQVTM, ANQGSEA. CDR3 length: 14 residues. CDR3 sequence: CSVEVRQGARGYTF. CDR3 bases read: TGCAGCGTTGAAGTAAGACAGGGGGCGCGAGGC.

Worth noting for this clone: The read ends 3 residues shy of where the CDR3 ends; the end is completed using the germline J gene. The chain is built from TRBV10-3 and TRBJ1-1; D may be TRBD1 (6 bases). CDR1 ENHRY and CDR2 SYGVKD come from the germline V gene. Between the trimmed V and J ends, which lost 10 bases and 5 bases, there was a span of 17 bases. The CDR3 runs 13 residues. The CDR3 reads CATNGVGTTEAFF. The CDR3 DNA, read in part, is TGTGCCACCAATGGGGTCGGGACAACTGAA.

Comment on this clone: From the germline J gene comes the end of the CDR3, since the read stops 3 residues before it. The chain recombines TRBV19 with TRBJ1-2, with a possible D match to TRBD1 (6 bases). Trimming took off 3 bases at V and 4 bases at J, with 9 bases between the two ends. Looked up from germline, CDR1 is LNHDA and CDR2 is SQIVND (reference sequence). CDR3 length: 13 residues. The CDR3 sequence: CASSIQGTYGYTF. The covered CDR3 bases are TGTGCCAGTAGTATCCAGGGGACCTATGGC.

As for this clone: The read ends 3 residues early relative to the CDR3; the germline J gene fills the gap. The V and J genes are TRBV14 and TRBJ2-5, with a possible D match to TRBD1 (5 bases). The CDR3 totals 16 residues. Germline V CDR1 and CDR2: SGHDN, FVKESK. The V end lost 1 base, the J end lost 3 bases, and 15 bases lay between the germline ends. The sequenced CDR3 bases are TGTGCCAGCAGCCAAGGTCTGCTGGCAGGGAAAGAGACC. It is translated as CASSQGLLAGKET. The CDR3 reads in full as CASSQGLLAGKETQYF.

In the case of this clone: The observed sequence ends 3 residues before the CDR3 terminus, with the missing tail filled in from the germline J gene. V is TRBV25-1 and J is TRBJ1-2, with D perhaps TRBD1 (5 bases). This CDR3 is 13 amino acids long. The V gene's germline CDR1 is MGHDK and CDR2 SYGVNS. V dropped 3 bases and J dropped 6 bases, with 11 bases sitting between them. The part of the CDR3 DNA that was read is TGTGCCAGCAGTGACCAGGGAAGTCATGGC. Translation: CASSDQGSHG. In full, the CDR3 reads CASSDQGSHGYTF.

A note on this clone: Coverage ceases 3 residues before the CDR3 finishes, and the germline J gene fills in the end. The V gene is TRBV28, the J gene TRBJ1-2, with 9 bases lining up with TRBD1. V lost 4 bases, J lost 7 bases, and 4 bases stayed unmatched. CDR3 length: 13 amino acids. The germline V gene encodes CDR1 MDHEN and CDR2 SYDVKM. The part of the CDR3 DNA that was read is TGTGCCAGCAGTTACCGGGACAGGGCTGGC. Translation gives CASSYRDRAG. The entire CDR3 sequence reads CASSYRDRAGYTF.

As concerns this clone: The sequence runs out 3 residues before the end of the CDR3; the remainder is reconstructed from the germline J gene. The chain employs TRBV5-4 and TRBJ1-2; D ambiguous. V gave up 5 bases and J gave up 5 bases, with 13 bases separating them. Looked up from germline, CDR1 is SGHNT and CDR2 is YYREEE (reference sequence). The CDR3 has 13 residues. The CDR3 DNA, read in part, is TGTGCCAGCAGTGGGCCTTTTTATTATGGC. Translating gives CASSGPFYYG. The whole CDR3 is CASSGPFYYGYTF.

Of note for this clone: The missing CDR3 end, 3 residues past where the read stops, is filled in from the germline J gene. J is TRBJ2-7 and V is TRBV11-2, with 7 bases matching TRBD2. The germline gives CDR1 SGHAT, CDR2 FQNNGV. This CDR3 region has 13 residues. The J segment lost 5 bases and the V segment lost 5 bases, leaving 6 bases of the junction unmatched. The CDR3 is CASSPQAGHEQYF. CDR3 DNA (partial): TGTGCCAGCAGCCCCCAAGCGGGACACGAG.

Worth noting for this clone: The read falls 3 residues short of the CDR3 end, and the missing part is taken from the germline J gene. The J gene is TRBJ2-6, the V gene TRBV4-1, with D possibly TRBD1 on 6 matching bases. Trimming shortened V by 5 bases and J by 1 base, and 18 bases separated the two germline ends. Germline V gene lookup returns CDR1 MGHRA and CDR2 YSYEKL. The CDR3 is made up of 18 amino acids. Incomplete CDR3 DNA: TGCGCCAGCAGCACCCCGGGACATAAAAAATCTGGGGCCAACGTC. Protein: CASSTPGHKKSGANV. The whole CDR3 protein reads CASSTPGHKKSGANVLTF.

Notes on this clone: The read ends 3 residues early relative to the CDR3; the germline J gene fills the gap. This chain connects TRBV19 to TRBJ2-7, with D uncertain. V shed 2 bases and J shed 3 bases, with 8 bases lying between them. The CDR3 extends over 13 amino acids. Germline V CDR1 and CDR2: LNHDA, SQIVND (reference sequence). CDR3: CASSITTLYEQYF. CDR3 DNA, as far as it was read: TGTGCCAGTAGTATAACCACTCTCTACGAG.

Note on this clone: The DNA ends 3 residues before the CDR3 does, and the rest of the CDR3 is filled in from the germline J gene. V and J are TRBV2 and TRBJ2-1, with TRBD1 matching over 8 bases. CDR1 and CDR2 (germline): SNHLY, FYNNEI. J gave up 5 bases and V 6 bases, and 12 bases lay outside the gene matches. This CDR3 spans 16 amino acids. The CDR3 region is CASSLIPGQVNNEQFF. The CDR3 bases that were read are TGTGCCAGCAGCCTCATACCGGGACAGGTGAACAATGAG.

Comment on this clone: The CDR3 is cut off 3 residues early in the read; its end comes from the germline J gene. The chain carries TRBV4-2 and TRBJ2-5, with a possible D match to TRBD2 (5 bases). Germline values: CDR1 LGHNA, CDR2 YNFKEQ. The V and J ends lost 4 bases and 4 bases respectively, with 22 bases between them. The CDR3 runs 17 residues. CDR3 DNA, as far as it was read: TGTGCCAGCAGCCCGGAACCGGACTTGACCAGAGGAGAGACC. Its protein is CASSPEPDLTRGET. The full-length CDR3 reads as CASSPEPDLTRGETQYF.

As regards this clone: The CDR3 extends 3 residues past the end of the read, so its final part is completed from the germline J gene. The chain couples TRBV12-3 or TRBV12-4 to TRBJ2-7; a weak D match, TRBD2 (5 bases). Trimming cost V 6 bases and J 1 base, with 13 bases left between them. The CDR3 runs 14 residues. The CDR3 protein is CASRDSGSSYEQYF. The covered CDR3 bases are TGTGCCAGCAGGGACTCGGGGTCTTCCTACGAG.

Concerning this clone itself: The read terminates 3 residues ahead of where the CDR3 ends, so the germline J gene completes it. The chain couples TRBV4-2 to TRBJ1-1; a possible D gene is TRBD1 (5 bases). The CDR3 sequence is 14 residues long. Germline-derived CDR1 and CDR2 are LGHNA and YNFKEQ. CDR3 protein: CASSQDPSQGTAFF. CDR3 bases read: TGTGCCAGCAGCCAAGATCCTTCCCAGGGAACA.

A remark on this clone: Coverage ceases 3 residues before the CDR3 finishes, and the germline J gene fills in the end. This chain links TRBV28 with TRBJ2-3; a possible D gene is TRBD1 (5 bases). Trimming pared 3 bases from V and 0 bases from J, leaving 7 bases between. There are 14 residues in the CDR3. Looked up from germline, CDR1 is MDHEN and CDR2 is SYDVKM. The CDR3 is CASSLGLSTDTQYF. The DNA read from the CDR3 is TGTGCCAGCAGTTTGGGGCTTAGCACAGATACG.

The chain's CDR3 is CASSTGQGVTDTQYF. CDR3 DNA (partial): TGTGCCAGCAGCACAGGACAGGGGGTAACAGATACG. The chain employs TRBV11-3 and TRBJ2-3; 10 bases are a match to TRBD1. The DNA ends 3 residues before the CDR3 does, and the rest of the CDR3 is filled in from the germline J gene. The J segment lost 3 bases and the V segment lost 5 bases, leaving 5 bases of the junction unmatched. Per the germline V gene, CDR1 is SGHNT and CDR2 is YENEEA. CDR3 length: 15 residues.

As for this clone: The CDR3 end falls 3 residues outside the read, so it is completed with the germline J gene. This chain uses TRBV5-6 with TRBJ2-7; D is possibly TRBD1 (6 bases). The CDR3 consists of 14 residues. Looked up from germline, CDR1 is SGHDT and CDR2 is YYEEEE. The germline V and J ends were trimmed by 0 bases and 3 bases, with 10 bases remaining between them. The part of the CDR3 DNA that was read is TGTGCCAGCAGCTTGGACAGGGTCCTCTACGAG. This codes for CASSLDRVLYE. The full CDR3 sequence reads CASSLDRVLYEQYF.

The CDR3 reads CASKIGGVGTDTQYF. The sequenced CDR3 bases are TGTGCCAGCAAAATCGGCGGGGTGGGCACAGATACG. V usage is TRBV2 and J usage is TRBJ2-3; possible D gene TRBD2, 6 bases. The CDR3 end lies 3 residues beyond the end of the read and is filled in from the germline J gene. There are 15 residues in the CDR3. Germline V CDR1 and CDR2: SNHLY, FYNNEI. The V end lost 7 bases, the J end lost 1 base, and 15 bases lay between the germline ends. Full variable domain (missing parts from reference TRBV2 and TRBJ2-3): EPEVTQTPSHQVTQMGQEVILRCVPISNHLYFYWYRQILGQKVEFLVSFYNNEISEKSEIFDDQFSVERPDGSNFTLKIRSTKLEDSAMYFCASKIGGVGTDTQYFGPGTRLTVL.

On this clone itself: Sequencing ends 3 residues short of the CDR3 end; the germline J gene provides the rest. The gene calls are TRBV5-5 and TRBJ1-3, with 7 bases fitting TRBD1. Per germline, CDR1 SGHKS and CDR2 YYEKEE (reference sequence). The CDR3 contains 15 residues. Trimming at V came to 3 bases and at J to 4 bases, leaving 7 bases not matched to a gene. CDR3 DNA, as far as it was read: TGTGCCAGCAGCTGGGAGGGACAGACAGGAAACACC. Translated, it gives CASSWEGQTGNT. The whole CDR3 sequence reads CASSWEGQTGNTIYF.

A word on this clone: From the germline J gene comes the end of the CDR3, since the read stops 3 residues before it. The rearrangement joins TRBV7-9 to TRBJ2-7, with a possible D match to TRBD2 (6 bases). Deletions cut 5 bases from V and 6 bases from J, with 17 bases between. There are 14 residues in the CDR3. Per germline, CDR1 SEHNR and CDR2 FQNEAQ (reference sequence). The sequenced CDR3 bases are TGTGCCAGCAGCCGGACGGAAGCGGGTCTCGAG. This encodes CASSRTEAGLE. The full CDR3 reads CASSRTEAGLEQYF.

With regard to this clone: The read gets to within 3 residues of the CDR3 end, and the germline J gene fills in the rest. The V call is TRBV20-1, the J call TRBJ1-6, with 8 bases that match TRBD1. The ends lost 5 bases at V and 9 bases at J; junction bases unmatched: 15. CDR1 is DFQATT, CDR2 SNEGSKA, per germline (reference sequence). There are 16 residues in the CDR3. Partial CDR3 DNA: TGCAGTGCTTTCTACGCCGGACAGGGTCTTGGTTCACCC. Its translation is CSAFYAGQGLGSP. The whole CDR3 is CSAFYAGQGLGSPLHF.

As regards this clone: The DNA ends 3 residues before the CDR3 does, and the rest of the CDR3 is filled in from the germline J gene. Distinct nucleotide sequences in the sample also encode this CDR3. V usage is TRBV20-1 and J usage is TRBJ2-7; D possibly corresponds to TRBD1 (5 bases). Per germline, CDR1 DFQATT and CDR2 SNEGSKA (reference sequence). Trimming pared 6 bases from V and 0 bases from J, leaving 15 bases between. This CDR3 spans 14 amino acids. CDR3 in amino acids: CSAEDSSNSYEQYF. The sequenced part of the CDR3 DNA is TGCAGTGCCGAAGACAGTTCGAACTCCTACGAG.

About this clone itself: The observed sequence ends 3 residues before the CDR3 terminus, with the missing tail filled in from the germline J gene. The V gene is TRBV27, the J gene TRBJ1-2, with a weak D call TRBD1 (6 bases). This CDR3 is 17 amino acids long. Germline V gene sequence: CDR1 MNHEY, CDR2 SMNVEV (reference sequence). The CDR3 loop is CASSLSECIRGFWGYTF. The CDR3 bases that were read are TGTGCCAGCAGTTTATCGGAGTGTATCAGGGGCTTTTGGGGC.

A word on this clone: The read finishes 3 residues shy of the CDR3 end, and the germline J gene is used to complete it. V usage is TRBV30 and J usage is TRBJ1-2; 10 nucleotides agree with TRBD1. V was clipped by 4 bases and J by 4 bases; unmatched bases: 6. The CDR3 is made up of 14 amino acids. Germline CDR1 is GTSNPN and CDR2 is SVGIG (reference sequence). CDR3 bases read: TGTGCCTGGAAACCCCGGGACAGGGGCTATGGC. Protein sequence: CAWKPRDRGYG. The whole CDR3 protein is CAWKPRDRGYGYTF.

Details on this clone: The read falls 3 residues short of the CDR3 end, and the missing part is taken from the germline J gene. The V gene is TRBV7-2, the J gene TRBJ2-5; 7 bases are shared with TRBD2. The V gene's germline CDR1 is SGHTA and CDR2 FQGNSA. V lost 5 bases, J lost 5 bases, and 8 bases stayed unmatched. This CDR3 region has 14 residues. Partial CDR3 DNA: TGTGCCAGCAGCCCGACTAGCAGGGTGGAGACC. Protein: CASSPTSRVET. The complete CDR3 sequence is CASSPTSRVETQYF. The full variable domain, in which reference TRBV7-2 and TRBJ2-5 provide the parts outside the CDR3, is GAGVSQSPSNKVTEKGKDVELRCDPISGHTALYWYRQSLGQGLEFLIYFQGNSAPDKSGLPSDRFSAERTGGSVSTLTIQRTQQEDSAVYLCASSPTSRVETQYFGPGTRLLVL.

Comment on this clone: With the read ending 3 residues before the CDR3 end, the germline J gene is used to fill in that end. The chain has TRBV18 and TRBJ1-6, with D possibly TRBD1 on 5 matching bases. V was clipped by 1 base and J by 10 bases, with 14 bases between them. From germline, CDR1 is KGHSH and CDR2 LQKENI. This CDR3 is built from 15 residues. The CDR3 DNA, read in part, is TGTGCCAGCTCACCACGGGGGACTAATGGATCACCC. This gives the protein CASSPRGTNGSP. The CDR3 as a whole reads CASSPRGTNGSPLHF.

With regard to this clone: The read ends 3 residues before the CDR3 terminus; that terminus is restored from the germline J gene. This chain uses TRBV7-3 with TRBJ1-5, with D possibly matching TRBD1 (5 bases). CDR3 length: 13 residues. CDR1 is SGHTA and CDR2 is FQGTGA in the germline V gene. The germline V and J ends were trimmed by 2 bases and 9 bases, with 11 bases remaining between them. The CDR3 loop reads CASSLDLQGPQHF. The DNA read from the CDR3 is TGTGCCAGCAGCTTAGATCTCCAGGGGCCC.

CDR3 loop: CASSLGPGISEQFF. CDR3 DNA, as far as it was read: TGCGCCAGCAGCTTGGGACCGGGTATCAGTGAG. V usage is TRBV5-1 and J usage is TRBJ2-1; D is uncertain. The CDR3 end falls 3 residues outside the read, so it is completed with the germline J gene. Germline CDR1 is SGHRS and CDR2 is YFSETQ. The ends were cut back, 0 bases at V and 9 bases at J, with 13 bases in the middle. This CDR3 has 14 residues.

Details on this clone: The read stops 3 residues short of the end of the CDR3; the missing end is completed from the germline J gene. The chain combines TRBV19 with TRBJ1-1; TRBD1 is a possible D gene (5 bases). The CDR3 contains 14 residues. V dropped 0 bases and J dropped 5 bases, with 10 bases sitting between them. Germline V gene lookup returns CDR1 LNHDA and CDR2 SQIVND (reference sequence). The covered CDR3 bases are TGTGCCAGTAGTATAGAGGGGGGAATGACTGAA. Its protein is CASSIEGGMTE. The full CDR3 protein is CASSIEGGMTEAFF.

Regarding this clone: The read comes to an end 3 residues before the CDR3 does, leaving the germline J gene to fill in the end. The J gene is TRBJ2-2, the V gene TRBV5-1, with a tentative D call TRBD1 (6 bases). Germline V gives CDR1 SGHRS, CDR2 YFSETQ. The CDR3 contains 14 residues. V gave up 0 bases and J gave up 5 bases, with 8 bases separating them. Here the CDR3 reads CASSLDRATGELFF. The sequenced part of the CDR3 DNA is TGCGCCAGCAGCTTGGACAGGGCAACCGGGGAG.